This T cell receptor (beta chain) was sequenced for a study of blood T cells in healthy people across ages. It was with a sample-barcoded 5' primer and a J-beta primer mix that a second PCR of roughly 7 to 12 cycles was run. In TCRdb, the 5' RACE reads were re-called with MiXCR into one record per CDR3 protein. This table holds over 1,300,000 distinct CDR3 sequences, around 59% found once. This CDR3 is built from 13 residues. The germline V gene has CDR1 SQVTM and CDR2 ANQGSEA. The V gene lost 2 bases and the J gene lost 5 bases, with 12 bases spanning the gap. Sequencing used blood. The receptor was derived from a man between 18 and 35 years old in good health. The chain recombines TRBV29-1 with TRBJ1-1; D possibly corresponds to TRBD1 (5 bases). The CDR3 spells CSVEMGESTEAFF. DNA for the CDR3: TGCAGCGTTGAAATGGGGGAGAGTACTGAAGCTTTCTTT.